This TCR beta chain was captured by sequencing in a study of neurological immune-mediated disorders. TCRdb analysed the 5' RACE reads with MiXCR anew, one entry per CDR3 protein. The sample consists of over 60,000 distinct CDR3 sequences, around 4.6% of them appearing once. This clonotype was observed at least ten times. V lost 4 bases to trimming and J lost 4 bases, with 11 bases between them. The germline gives CDR1 SGHRS, CDR2 YFSETQ. This CDR3 spans 13 amino acids. Sequencing input: PBMCs. This sequence was found in a woman aged 25 to 39 with multiple sclerosis. This chain uses TRBV5-1 with TRBJ1-2, with D unclear. CDR3 nucleotide sequence: TGCGCCAGCAGCCCCCCTAATCCCTATGGCTACACCTTC. Translation gives CASSPPNPYGYTF.